These 10 T cell receptor beta chains were all obtained from the same sample, sequenced in a study of blood T cell repertoires in COVID-19. Produced via immunoSEQ multiplex PCR; TCRdb's table is partial and in-frame only. The table lists hundreds of thousands of clones, 88% of them singletons. The sample taken for sequencing was PBMCs or T cells enriched from blood (not recorded which). The receptors originated from a woman aged 60-75 years in a cohort exposed to, infected with or recovered from COVID-19 (not recorded which).

The CDR3 DNA is TGTGCCTGGAGTGGTTGGGCGGGAGGCGAGCAGTACTTC. Translating gives CAWSGWAGGEQYF. The chain carries TRBV30 and TRBJ2-7; 8 bases are shared with TRBD2. The CDR3 has 13 amino acids. The germline V gene encodes CDR1 GTSNPN and CDR2 SVGIG (reference sequence). J lost 6 bases, V lost 1 base, and 5 bases had no gene match. Supplemented by reference TRBV30 and TRBJ2-7, the full variable domain reads SQTIHQWPATLVQPVGSPLSLECTVEGTSNPNLYWYRQAAGRGLQLLFYSVGIGQISSEVPQNLSASRPQDRQFILSSKKLLLSDSGFYLCAWSGWAGGEQYFGPGTRLTVT.

This chain links TRBV7-2 with TRBJ2-2; D remains unclear. The CDR3 covers 15 residues. Germline CDR1 is SGHTA and CDR2 is FQGNSA. Trimming took off 2 bases at V and 1 base at J, with 8 bases between the two ends. CDR3 residues: CASSLFAGNTGELFF. The CDR3 DNA reads as TGTGCCAGCAGCTTATTTGCAGGGAACACCGGGGAGCTGTTTTTT.

This chain links TRBV30 with TRBJ1-1, with D uncertain. Trimming stripped 1 base from V and 0 bases from J, with 6 bases between. Germline V gene sequence: CDR1 GTSNPN, CDR2 SVGIG (reference sequence). This CDR3 has 13 residues. The CDR3 DNA sequence: TGTGCCTGGAGTGGAGCCATGAACACTGAAGCTTTCTTT. It specifies CAWSGAMNTEAFF.

This clone has a handful of counts. The rearrangement uses TRBV2 and TRBJ2-5; weak D call: TRBD2 (5 bases). Trimming left V 6 bases short and J 6 bases short, with 14 bases between. The CDR3 is 13 residues long. Per the germline V gene, CDR1 is SNHLY and CDR2 is FYNNEI. Here the CDR3 reads CASSLEGVKTQYF. DNA for the CDR3: TGTGCCAGCAGCCTAGAGGGTGTGAAGACCCAGTACTTC.

This chain uses TRBV27 with TRBJ2-7; D is possibly TRBD2 (6 bases). Trimming removed 5 bases from V and 3 bases from J, with 17 bases in between. The germline gives CDR1 MNHEY, CDR2 SMNVEV (reference sequence). The CDR3 runs to 15 residues. This chain's CDR3 is CASSRERGGFYEQYF. The DNA of the CDR3 is TGTGCCAGCAGTCGGGAAAGGGGAGGATTCTACGAGCAGTACTTC.

The CDR3 DNA is TGTGCCAGCAGCGGGACTAGCCCCTACGAGCAGTACTTC. Encoded protein: CASSGTSPYEQYF. This sequence joins TRBV5-4 and TRBJ2-7; 9 bases agree with TRBD2. Germline V gene lookup returns CDR1 SGHNT and CDR2 YYREEE (reference sequence). The CDR3 covers 13 residues. J was trimmed by 2 bases and V by 4 bases; bases with no gene match: 1. Variable domain in full (rest from reference TRBV5-4 and TRBJ2-7): ETGVTQSPTHLIKTRGQQVTLRCSSQSGHNTVSWYQQALGQGPQFIFQYYREEENGRGNFPPRFSGLQFPNYSSELNVNALELDDSALYLCASSGTSPYEQYFGPGTRLTVT.

The J gene is TRBJ1-1, the V gene TRBV7-9; D gene unclear. Trimming took off 1 base at V and 4 bases at J, with 13 bases between the two ends. This CDR3 has 15 amino acids. Per germline, CDR1 SEHNR and CDR2 FQNEAQ (reference sequence). The CDR3 reads CASSLGYLAITEAFF. CDR3 nucleotide sequence: TGTGCCAGCAGCTTAGGCTACTTAGCGATCACTGAAGCTTTCTTT.

The chain is built from TRBV27 and TRBJ2-7; TRBD1 agrees at 8 bases. Germline V gene data show CDR1 as MNHEY and CDR2 as SMNVEV (reference sequence). The V and J ends lost 2 bases and 1 base, in that order; junction bases with no gene match: 13. This CDR3 is 18 amino acids long. The DNA of the CDR3 is TGTGCCAGCAGTTTAGCCATCGCGCGACAGGGGTTTTCCTACGAGCAGTACTTC. This translates into CASSLAIARQGFSYEQYF.

The CDR3: CASSLAPGPSYEQYF. Written as DNA, the CDR3 is TGTGCCAGCAGCTTAGCTCCAGGTCCCTCCTACGAGCAGTACTTC. This chain connects TRBV7-3 to TRBJ2-7, with D unresolved. Germline V CDR1 and CDR2: SGHTA, FQGTGA. V was cut by 2 bases and J by 0 bases, with 11 bases left in between. The CDR3 is 15 amino acids. Supplemented by reference TRBV7-3 and TRBJ2-7, the full variable domain reads GAGVSQTPSNKVTEKGKYVELRCDPISGHTALYWYRQSLGQGPEFLIYFQGTGAADDSGLPNDRFFAVRPEGSVSTLKIQRTERGDSAVYLCASSLAPGPSYEQYFGPGTRLTVT.

The chain has TRBV28 and TRBJ1-4; 10 bases align to TRBD1. The junction had 10 bases not matched to a gene; V was cut back by 4 bases and J by 5 bases. The CDR3 loop spans 17 amino acids. Per the germline V gene, CDR1 is MDHEN and CDR2 is SYDVKM. The chain's CDR3 is CASSSSKLTGGNEKLFF. The CDR3, as DNA: TGTGCCAGCAGTTCCTCTAAACTGACAGGGGGCAATGAAAAACTGTTTTTT.